One sample yielded the 10 T cell receptor beta chains listed below, sequenced in a study of shared clonotypes between healthy human individuals. Sequenced by immunoSEQ multiplex PCR; TCRdb stores in-frame clones only, minus some. Here the sample spans 2,500,000 or so clones, 80% to 95% being singletons. Specimen: naive CD4+ T cells from PBMCs. Subset noted: CD45RA+ positively selected. The source is a man between 18 and 29 years old in good health. Some clones in this sample may be carry-over from other donors' samples.

This chain uses TRBV11-3 with TRBJ2-5; 12 bases are shared with TRBD1. The CDR3 contains 17 residues. The J segment lost 4 bases and the V segment lost 1 base, leaving 7 bases of the junction unmatched. CDR1 is SGHNT and CDR2 is YENEEA in the germline V gene. CDR3 sequence reads: CASSLGFGTGGLETQYF. DNA of the CDR3: TGTGCCAGCAGCTTAGGTTTTGGGACAGGGGGCTTAGAGACCCAGTACTTC.

DNA for the CDR3: TGTGCCAGCAGTCGCGGGTTTGCCACAGATACGCAGTATTTT. This gives the protein CASSRGFATDTQYF. This sequence joins TRBV6-1 and TRBJ2-3, with TRBD2 as a possible D gene (5 bases). The CDR3 is 14 residues long. Trimming stripped 5 bases from V and 2 bases from J, with 11 bases between. Germline V gives CDR1 MNHNS, CDR2 SASEGT.

The CDR3 DNA follows: TGTGCCAGCAGCCCCGGAGTTGGACTAGCGGGATACAATGAGCAGTTCTTC. Protein product: CASSPGVGLAGYNEQFF. The chain carries TRBV11-3 and TRBJ2-1; TRBD2 matches 12 bases. V gave up 5 bases and J gave up 4 bases; unmatched junction bases: 9. CDR3 length: 17 residues. Germline values: CDR1 SGHNT, CDR2 YENEEA.

V and J are TRBV7-2 and TRBJ2-3; 14 bases fit TRBD2. The length of the CDR3 is 17 residues. V gave up 2 bases and J gave up 7 bases; unmatched junction bases: 8. Germline values: CDR1 SGHTA, CDR2 FQGNSA. CDR3: CASSLFPRTSGRNTQYF. For the CDR3, the DNA is TGTGCCAGCAGCTTATTCCCCCGGACTAGCGGGAGGAATACGCAGTATTTT.

V and J are TRBV5-6 and TRBJ1-4, with D perhaps TRBD1 (5 bases). The CDR3 covers 16 residues. Germline assignment: CDR1 SGHDT and CDR2 YYEEEE. V was pared by 3 bases and J by 0 bases, with 12 bases between. The CDR3 loop is CASSYTGVSTNEKLFF. CDR3 bases: TGTGCCAGCAGCTATACAGGCGTATCAACTAATGAAAAACTGTTTTTT.

The rearrangement joins TRBV5-6 to TRBJ2-7, with TRBD1 matching 9 bases. Germline V gives CDR1 SGHDT, CDR2 YYEEEE. Unmatched junction bases numbered 11, after V lost 0 bases and J lost 7 bases. The CDR3 contains 16 residues. The CDR3 here is CASSLGLGTGIWEQYF. CDR3 nucleotide sequence: TGTGCCAGCAGCTTGGGTCTCGGGACAGGGATTTGGGAGCAGTACTTC. The whole variable domain, remainder taken from reference TRBV5-6 and TRBJ2-7, is DAGVTQSPTHLIKTRGQQVTLRCSPKSGHDTVSWYQQALGQGPQFIFQYYEEEERQRGNFPDRFSGHQFPNYSSELNVNALLLGDSALYLCASSLGLGTGIWEQYFGPGTRLTVT.

Here the CDR3 DNA reads TGCGCCAGCAGCCAGGGTTCGACTCCTACTAACTATGGCTACACCTTC. Its protein product is CASSQGSTPTNYGYTF. This chain connects TRBV4-1 to TRBJ1-2; no clear D gene. Trimming took 3 bases from V and 0 from J, leaving 14 bases between them. Germline assignment: CDR1 MGHRA and CDR2 YSYEKL. The CDR3 is 16 amino acids.

The chain joins TRBV6-1 to TRBJ2-2, with no clear D. The CDR3 is made up of 15 amino acids. Germline V gene data show CDR1 as MNHNS and CDR2 as SASEGT. Trimming took off 4 bases at V and 1 base at J, with 10 bases between the two ends. The CDR3 DNA reads as TGTGCCAGCAGTGGCCCTGTGCGGAACACCGGGGAGCTGTTTTTT. Translation gives CASSGPVRNTGELFF.

A word on this clone: Other nucleotide sequences in the sample specify the same CDR3. The V gene is TRBV19, the J gene TRBJ2-6, with D perhaps TRBD1 (5 bases). The germline V gene encodes CDR1 LNHDA and CDR2 SQIVND (reference sequence). V lost 1 base to trimming and J lost 1 base, with 5 bases between them. The CDR3 contains 15 residues. The CDR3 here is CASSIAGSGANVLTF. The CDR3 DNA reads as TGTGCCAGTAGTATAGCAGGGTCTGGGGCCAACGTCCTGACTTTC.

The table lists this clone with a few counts. The rearrangement joins TRBV29-1 to TRBJ1-5, with 12 bases identical to TRBD1. This CDR3 has 14 amino acids. V was pared by 6 bases and J by 6 bases, with 6 bases of the junction left unmatched. The germline V gene encodes CDR1 SQVTM and CDR2 ANQGSEA. In DNA form, the CDR3 reads TGCAGCGTCCCGGGACAGGGGGCAGGTCAGCCCCAGCATTTT. This encodes CSVPGQGAGQPQHF.